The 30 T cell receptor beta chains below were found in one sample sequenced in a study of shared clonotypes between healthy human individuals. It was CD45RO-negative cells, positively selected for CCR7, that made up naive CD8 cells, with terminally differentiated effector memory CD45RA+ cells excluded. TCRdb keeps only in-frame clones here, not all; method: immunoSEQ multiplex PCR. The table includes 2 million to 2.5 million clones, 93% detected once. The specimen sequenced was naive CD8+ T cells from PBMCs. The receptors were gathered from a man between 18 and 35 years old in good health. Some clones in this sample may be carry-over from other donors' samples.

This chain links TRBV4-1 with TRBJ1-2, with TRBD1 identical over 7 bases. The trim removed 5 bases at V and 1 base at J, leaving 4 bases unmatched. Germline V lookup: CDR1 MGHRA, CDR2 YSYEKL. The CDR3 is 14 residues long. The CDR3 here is CASSGQAYNYGYTF. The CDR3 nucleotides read TGCGCCAGCAGCGGACAGGCTTATAACTATGGCTACACCTTC.

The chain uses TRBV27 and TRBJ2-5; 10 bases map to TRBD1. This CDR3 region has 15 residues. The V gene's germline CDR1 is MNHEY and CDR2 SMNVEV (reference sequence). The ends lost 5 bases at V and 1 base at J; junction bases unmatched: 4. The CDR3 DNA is TGTGCCAGCAGTCCGGGACAGGGGACCCAAGAGACCCAGTACTTC. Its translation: CASSPGQGTQETQYF.

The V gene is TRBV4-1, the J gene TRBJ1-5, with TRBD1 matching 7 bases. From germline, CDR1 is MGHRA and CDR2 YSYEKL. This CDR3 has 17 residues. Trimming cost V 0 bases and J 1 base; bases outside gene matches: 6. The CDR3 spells CASSQEPGGGSNQPQHF. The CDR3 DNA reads TGCGCCAGCAGCCAAGAACCGGGAGGGGGCAGCAATCAGCCCCAGCATTTT.

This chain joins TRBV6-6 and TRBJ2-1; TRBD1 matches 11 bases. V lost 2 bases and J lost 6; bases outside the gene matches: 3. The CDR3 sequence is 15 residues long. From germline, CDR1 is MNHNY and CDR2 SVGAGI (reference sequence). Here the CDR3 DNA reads TGTGCCAGCAGTTACGGGGACAGGGGGTTCAATGAGCAGTTCTTC. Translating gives CASSYGDRGFNEQFF.

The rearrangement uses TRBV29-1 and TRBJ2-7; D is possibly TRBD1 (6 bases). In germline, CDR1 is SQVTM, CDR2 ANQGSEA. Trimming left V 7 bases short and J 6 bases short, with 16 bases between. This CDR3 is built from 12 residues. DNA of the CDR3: TGCAGCGCCTGGGGGCCGGAGCTCGAGCAGTACTTC. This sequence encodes CSAWGPELEQYF.

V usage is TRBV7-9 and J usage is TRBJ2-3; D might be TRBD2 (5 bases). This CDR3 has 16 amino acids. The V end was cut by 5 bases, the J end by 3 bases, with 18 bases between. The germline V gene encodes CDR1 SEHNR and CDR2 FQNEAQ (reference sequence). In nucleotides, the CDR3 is TGTGCCAGCAGCCCGCCGGTCGGGGTTCATACAGATACGCAGTATTTT. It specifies CASSPPVGVHTDTQYF.

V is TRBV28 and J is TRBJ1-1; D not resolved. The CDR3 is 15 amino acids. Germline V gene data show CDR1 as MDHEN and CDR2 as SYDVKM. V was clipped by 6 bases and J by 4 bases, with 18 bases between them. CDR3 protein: CASSPLTGWGTEAFF. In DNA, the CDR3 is TGTGCCAGCAGCCCGTTGACGGGTTGGGGCACTGAAGCTTTCTTT. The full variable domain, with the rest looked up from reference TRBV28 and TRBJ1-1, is DVKVTQSSRYLVKRTGEKVFLECVQDMDHENMFWYRQDPGLGLRLIYFSYDVKMKEKGDIPEGYSVSREKKERFSLILESASTNQTSMYLCASSPLTGWGTEAFFGQGTRLTVV.

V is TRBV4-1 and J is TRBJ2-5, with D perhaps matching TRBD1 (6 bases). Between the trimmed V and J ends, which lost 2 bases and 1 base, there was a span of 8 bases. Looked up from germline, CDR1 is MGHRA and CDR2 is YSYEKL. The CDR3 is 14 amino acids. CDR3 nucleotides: TGCGCCAGCAGCCAACAGGGGCCCCAAGAGACCCAGTACTTC. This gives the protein CASSQQGPQETQYF.

DNA of the CDR3: TGTGCCAGCAGCGTTACAGGGGAGGGGGCTAATGAAAAACTGTTTTTT. This sequence encodes CASSVTGEGANEKLFF. V is TRBV9 and J is TRBJ1-4; 7 bases line up with TRBD1. The CDR3 is 16 residues long. CDR1 is SGDLS and CDR2 is YYNGEE in the germline V gene. V was clipped by 2 bases and J by 3 bases; unmatched bases: 7.

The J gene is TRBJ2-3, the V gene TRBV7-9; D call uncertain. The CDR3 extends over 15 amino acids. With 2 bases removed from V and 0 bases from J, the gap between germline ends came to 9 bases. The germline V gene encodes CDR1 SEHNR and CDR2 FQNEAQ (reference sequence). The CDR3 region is CASSLHLSSTDTQYF. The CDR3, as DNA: TGTGCCAGCAGCTTACACCTGTCTAGCACAGATACGCAGTATTTT.

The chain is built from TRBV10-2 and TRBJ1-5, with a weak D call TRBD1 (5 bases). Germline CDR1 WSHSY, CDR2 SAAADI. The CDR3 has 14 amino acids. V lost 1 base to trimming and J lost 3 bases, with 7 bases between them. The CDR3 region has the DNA TGCGCCAGCAGTGAGTGGGGGTACAATCAGCCCCAGCATTTT. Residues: CASSEWGYNQPQHF.

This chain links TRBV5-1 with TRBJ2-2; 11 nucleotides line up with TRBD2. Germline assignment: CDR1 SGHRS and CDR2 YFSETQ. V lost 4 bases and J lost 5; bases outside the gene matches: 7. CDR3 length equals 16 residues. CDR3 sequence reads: CASSQGLAGVTGELFF. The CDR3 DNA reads TGCGCCAGCAGCCAAGGACTAGCGGGCGTAACCGGGGAGCTGTTTTTT.

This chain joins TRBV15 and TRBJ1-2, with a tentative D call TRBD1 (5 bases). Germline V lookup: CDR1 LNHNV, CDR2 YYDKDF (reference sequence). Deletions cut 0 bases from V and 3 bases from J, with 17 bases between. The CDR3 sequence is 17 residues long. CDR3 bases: TGTGCCACCAGCAGAGATGGCAGGGTAGAGGGGTACTATGGCTACACCTTC. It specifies CATSRDGRVEGYYGYTF.

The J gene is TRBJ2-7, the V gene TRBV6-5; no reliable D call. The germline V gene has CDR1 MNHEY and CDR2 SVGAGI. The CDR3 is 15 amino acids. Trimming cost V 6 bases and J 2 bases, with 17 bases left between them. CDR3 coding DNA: TGTGCCAGCAGCCCCCTTCGGTGGGGTACCTACGAGCAGTACTTC. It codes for CASSPLRWGTYEQYF.

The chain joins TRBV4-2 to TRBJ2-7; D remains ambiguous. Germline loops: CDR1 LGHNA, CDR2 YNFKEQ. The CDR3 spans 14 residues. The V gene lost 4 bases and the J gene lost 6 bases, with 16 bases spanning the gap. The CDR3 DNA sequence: TGTGCCAGCAGCCCCAGAGGCTGGGAAGGCGAGCAGTACTTC. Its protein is CASSPRGWEGEQYF.

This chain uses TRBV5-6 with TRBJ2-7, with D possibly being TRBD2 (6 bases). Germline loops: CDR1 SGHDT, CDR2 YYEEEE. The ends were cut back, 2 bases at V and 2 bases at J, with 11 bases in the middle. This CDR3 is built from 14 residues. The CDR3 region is CASSLLGGTYEQYF. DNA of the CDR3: TGTGCCAGCAGCTTATTAGGAGGGACCTACGAGCAGTACTTC.

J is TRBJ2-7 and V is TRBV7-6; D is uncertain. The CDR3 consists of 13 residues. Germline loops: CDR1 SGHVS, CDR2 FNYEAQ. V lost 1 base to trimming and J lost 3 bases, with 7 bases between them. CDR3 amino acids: CASSLGELYEQYF. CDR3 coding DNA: TGTGCCAGCAGCTTAGGGGAACTCTACGAGCAGTACTTC.

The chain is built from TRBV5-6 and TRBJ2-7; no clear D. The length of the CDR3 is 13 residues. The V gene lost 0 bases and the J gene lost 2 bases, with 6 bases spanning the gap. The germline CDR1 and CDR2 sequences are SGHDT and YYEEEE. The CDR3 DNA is TGTGCCAGCAGCTTGGCAGATACCTACGAGCAGTACTTC. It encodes CASSLADTYEQYF.

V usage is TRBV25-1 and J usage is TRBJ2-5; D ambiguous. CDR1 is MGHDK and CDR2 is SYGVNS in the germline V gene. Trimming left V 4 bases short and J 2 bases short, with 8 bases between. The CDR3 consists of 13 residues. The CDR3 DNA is TGTGCCAGCAGTGTAGTGGAACAAGAGACCCAGTACTTC. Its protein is CASSVVEQETQYF.

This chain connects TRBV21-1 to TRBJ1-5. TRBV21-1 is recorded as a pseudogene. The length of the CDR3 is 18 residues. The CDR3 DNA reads TGTGCCAGCAGCAAAGTGCCCGGGCCAAATTATAGCAATCAGCCCCAGCATTTT. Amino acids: CASSKVPGPNYSNQPQHF.

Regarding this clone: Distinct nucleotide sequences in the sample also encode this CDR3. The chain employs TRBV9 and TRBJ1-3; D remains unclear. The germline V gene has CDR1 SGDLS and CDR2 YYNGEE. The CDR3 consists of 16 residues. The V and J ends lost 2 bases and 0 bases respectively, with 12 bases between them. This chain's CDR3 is CASSVETEGSGNTIYF. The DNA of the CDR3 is TGTGCCAGCAGCGTGGAAACGGAGGGCTCTGGAAACACCATATATTTT.

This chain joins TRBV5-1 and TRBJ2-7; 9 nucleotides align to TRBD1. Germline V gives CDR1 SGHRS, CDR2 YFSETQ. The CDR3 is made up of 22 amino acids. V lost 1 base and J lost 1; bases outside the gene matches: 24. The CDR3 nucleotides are TGCGCCAGCAGCTTGACGGGTACAGGGGGCTCCTTTAATCCCAGACTTTCCTACGAGCAGTACTTC. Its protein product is CASSLTGTGGSFNPRLSYEQYF. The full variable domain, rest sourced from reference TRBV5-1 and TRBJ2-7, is KAGVTQTPRYLIKTRGQQVTLSCSPISGHRSVSWYQQTPGQGLQFLFEYFSETQRNKGNFPGRFSGRQFSNSRSEMNVSTLELGDSALYLCASSLTGTGGSFNPRLSYEQYFGPGTRLTVT.

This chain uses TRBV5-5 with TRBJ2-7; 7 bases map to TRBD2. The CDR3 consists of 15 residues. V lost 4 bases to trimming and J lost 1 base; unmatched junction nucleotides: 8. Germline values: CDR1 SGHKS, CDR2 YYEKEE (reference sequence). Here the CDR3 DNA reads TGTGCCAGCAGCATCGGGGCGGGAGCTTCCTACGAGCAGTACTTC. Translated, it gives CASSIGAGASYEQYF.

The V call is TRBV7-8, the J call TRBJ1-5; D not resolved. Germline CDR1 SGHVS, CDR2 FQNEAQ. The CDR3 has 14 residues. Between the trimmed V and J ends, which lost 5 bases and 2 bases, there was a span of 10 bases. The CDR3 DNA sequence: TGTGCCAGCAGCCCAAACCGTCGCAATCAGCCCCAGCATTTT. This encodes CASSPNRRNQPQHF.

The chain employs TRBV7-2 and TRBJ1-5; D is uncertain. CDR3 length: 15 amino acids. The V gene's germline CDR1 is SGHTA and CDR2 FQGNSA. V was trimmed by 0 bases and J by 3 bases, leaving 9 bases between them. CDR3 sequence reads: CASSLAAGYNQPQHF. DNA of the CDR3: TGTGCCAGCAGCTTAGCGGCAGGATACAATCAGCCCCAGCATTTT.

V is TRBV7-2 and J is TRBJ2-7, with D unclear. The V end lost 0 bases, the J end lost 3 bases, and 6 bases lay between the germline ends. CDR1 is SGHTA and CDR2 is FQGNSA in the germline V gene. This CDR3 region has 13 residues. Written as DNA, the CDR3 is TGTGCCAGCAGCTTAGCGATTAACTACGAGCAGTACTTC. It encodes CASSLAINYEQYF.

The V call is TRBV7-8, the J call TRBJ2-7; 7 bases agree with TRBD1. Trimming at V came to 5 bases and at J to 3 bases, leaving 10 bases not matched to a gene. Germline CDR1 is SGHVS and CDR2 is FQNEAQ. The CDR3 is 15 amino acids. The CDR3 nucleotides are TGTGCCAGCAGCGTCCCCGGGACAGCTTACTACGAGCAGTACTTC. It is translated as CASSVPGTAYYEQYF.

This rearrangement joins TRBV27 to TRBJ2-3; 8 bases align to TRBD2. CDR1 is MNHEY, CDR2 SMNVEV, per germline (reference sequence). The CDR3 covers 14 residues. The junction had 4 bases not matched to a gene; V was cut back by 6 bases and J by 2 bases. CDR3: CASSTLAVTDTQYF. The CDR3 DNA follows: TGTGCCAGCAGCACACTAGCGGTCACAGATACGCAGTATTTT.

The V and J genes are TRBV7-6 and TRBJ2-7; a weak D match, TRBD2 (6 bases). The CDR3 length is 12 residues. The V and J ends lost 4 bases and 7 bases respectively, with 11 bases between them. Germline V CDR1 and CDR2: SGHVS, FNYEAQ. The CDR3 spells CASSSPGGEQYF. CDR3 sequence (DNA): TGTGCCAGCAGCTCCCCCGGGGGAGAGCAGTACTTC.

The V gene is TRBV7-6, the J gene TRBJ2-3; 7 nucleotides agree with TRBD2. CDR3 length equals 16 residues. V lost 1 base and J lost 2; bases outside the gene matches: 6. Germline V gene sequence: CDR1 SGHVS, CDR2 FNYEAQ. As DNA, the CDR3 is TGTGCCAGCAGCTTAGACGGGAGGTCTAACACAGATACGCAGTATTTT. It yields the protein CASSLDGRSNTDTQYF.